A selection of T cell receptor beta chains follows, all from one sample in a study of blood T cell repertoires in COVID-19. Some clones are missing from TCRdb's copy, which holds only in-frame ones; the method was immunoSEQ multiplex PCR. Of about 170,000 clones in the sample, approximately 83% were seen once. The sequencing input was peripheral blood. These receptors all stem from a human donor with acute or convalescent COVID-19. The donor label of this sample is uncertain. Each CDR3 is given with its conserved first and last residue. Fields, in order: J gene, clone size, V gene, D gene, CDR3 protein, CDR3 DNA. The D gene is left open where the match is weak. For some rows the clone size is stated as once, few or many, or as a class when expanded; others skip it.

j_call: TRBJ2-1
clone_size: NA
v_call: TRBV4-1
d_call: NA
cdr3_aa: CASSQAGTDAGRPYNEQFF
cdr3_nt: TGCGCCAGCAGCCAGGCCGGGACTGACGCCGGGAGACCCTACAATGAGCAGTTCTTC

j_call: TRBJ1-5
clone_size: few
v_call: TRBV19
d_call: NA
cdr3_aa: CASSISHNQPQHF
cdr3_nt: TGTGCCAGTAGTATATCCCATAATCAGCCCCAGCATTTT

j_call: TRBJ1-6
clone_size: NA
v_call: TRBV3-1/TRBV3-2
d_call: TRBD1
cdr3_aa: CASSLDRGESPLHF
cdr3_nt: TGTGCCAGCAGCCTGGACAGGGGGGAATCACCCCTCCACTTT

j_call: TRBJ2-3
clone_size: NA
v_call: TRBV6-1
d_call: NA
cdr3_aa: CASSEPGFTDTQYF
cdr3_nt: TGTGCCAGCAGTGAACCTGGCTTTACAGATACGCAGTATTTT

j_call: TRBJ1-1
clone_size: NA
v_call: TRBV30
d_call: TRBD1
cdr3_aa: CAWTRRDRAYTEAFF
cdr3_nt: TGTGCCTGGACCCGCCGGGACAGGGCTTACACTGAAGCTTTCTTT

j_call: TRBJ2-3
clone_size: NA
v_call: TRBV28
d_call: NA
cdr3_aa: CASSPRPDTQYF
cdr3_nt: TGTGCCAGCAGTCCTCGTCCAGATACGCAGTATTTT

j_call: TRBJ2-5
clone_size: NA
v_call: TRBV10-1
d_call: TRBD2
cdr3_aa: CASNHEASGGLQETQYF
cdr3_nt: TGCGCCAGCAATCATGAAGCTAGCGGGGGCCTCCAAGAGACCCAGTACTTC

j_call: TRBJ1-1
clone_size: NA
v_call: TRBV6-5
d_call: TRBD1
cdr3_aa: CASRAGGEHTEAFF
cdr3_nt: TGTGCCAGCAGGGCAGGGGGCGAACACACTGAAGCTTTCTTT

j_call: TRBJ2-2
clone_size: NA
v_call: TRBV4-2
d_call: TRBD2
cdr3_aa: CASSPVFERGGPGELFF
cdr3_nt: TGTGCCAGCAGCCCGGTGTTTGAGCGGGGGGGCCCCGGGGAGCTGTTTTTT

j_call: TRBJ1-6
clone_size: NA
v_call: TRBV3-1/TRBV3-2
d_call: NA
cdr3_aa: CASSQLTWGESPLHF
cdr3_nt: TGTGCCAGCAGCCAGCTAACTTGGGGGGAATCACCCCTCCACTTT

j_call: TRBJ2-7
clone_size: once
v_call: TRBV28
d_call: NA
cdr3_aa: CASRGAGQFEQYF
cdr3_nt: TGTGCCAGCAGGGGCGCGGGACAGTTCGAGCAGTACTTC

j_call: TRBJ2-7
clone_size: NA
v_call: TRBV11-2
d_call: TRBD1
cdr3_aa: CASSLWQGENEQYF
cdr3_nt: TGTGCCAGCAGCTTATGGCAGGGGGAAAACGAGCAGTACTTC

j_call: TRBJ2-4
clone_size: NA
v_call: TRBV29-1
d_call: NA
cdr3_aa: CSGRAKNIQYF
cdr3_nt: TGCAGCGGCCGGGCCAAAAACATTCAGTACTTC

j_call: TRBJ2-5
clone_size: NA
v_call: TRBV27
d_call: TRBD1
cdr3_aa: CASSLDRGSQTQYF
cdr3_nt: TGTGCCAGCAGCCTAGACAGGGGCTCCCAGACCCAGTACTTC

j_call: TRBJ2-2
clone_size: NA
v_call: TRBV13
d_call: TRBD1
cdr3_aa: CASSQPGTGGTGELFF
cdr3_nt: TGTGCCAGCAGCCAACCCGGGACAGGGGGCACCGGGGAGCTGTTTTTT

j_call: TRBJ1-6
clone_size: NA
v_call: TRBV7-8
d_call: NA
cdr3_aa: CASSLDSPLHF
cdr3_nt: TGTGCCAGCAGCCTCGATTCACCCCTCCACTTT

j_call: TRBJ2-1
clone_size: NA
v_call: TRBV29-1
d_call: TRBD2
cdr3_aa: CSVGWLAGRLSNEQFF
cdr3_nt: TGCAGCGTTGGCTGGCTAGCGGGTAGATTATCGAATGAGCAGTTCTTC

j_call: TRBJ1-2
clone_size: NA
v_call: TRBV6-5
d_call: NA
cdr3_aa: CASSQGFGGYTF
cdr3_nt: TGTGCCAGCAGTCAGGGCTTCGGGGGCTACACCTTC